The T cell receptor beta chain described here comes from a study of beta chain features in type 1 diabetes. CD45RO/CCR7/CD25/CD127/CD95/CD27 separated CD4+ naive, central memory, regulatory and stem cell-like memory cells by sorting. Purities in excess of 98% were seen in all sorted populations. The study reverse transcribed the entire isolated RNA, so it sequenced expressed TCRB transcripts. The repertoire was sequenced with immunoSEQ multiplex PCR; TCRdb's copy has only in-frame clones and lacks some. The sample carries about 360,000 clones, roughly 12% recorded once. Study-wide points: Patients with type 1 diabetes showed fewer VDJ junction insertions and more deletions.

The V segment lost 10 bases and the J segment 3 bases; nucleotides outside the gene matches: 8. This CDR3 has 15 residues. Per germline, CDR1 ENHRY and CDR2 SYGVKD. This clone was picked up a small number of times. Antigen specificity is unknown. The chain carries TRBV10-3 and TRBJ2-3; TRBD1 matches at 12 bases. Sequenced sample: naive CD4+ T cells from blood. The sequence was obtained from a man younger than 30 in good health. The CDR3 is CATVPGQGATDTQYF. The CDR3 nucleotides read TGTGCCACCGTCCCGGGACAGGGGGCAACAGATACGCAGTATTTT.